This T cell receptor beta chain was obtained from a study of blood T cell repertoires in COVID-19. At the level of the study: Samples came from the United States, Italy and Spain, spanning acute and convalescent COVID-19. PBMCs, B-cell-depleted T cells, or T cells provided the cDNA or gDNA that made up the material.

Produced via immunoSEQ multiplex PCR; TCRdb's table is partial and in-frame only. This table has roughly 250,000 clones, about nine tenths appearing once. The study assigned cohorts using participant-reported clinical history. The ends were cut back, 4 bases at V and 3 bases at J, with 7 bases in the middle. The germline CDR1 and CDR2 sequences are SGHTA and FQGNSA. This CDR3 region has 13 residues. J is TRBJ2-1 and V is TRBV7-2; D remains ambiguous. The specimen sequenced was PBMCs or T cells enriched from blood (not recorded which). The origin of this receptor is a woman aged 30 to 39 with acute COVID-19. The CDR3 DNA reads TGTGCCAGCAGCTCCAACAACTACAATGAGCAGTTCTTC. It encodes CASSSNNYNEQFF.